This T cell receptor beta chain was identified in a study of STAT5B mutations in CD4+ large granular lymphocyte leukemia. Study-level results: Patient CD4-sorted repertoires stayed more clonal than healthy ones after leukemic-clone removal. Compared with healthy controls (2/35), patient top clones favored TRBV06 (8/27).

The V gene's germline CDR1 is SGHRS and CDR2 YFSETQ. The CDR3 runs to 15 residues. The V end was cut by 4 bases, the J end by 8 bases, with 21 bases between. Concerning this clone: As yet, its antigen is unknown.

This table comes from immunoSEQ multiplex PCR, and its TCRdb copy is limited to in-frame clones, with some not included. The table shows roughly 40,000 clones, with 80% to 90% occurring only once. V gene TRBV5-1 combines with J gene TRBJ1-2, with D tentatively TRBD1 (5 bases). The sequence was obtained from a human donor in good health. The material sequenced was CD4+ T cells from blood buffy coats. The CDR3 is CASSPTGGTTGGYTF. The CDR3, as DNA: TGCGCCAGCAGCCCTACAGGAGGAACTACTGGCGGCTACACCTTC.